This T cell receptor beta chain was obtained from a study of tumor-infiltrating lymphocytes in primary liver carcinoma. The study, taken as a whole, reports: Appearing in all five tumor regions was true of only about 7-25% of top clones.

The CDR3 spans 12 residues. Germline values: CDR1 WSHSY, CDR2 SAAADI. The investigators made TCR beta cDNA from approximately 500 ng total RNA, using a constant-region primer. Sequencing libraries for TCR beta derived from three nested multiplex PCR rounds that used slightly modified ARM-PCR. The study ran its first two PCR rounds for about 11 cycles each, using TRBV1-TRBV30 forward primers and a C-beta reverse primer. TCRdb reanalysed the multiplex PCR reads using MiXCR and keeps one entry per CDR3 protein. The sample includes approximately 110,000 distinct CDR3 sequences, 60% to 75% of them seen just once. Taking about 19-31 mg of unsorted bulk tissue, the authors co-extracted RNA and DNA. With respect to this clonotype: Its antigen is unidentified. Possible read error: a much larger clone is one base away.

Sample: liver tumor tissue from sampling region 3. The subset here: tumor region T3, left-lateral pole. The receptor was derived from a woman aged 55-69 years with primary liver carcinoma and hepatitis B virus infection. V gene TRBV10-2 combines with J gene TRBJ2-7; D uncertain. The DNA of the CDR3 is TGCACCAGCAGTGACCCCCCCTACGAGCAGTACTTC. This codes for CTSSDPPYEQYF.